This T cell receptor (beta chain) was identified during a study of cytomegalovirus exposure and HLA in healthy donors. Trimming cost V 1 base and J 3 bases, with 7 bases left between them. The CDR3 runs 13 residues. Germline V CDR1 and CDR2: GTSNPN, SVGIG (reference sequence). Of note for this clone: Its antigen is not identified.

Overall study results and limits: According to a subsequent analysis, TCR clusters from the first cohort were inclined to appear together in the roughly 120 validation repertoires. Accounts indicate the classifier identified cytomegalovirus status with strong specificity and sensitivity. Most TCR sequences were seen very rarely across donors, but some public TCRs occurred in many.

TCRdb's table, derived via immunoSEQ multiplex PCR, lists solely in-frame clones and lacks some. The sample shows approximately 170,000 clones, more than 70% of them seen only once. Sequencing was carried out using PBMCs. The J gene is TRBJ1-5, the V gene TRBV30; D possibly corresponds to TRBD1 (5 bases). The sequence came from a man aged 25-45 years in good health and CMV-seropositive. CDR3 coding DNA: TGTGCCTGGAGTGACAGGAACAATCAGCCCCAGCATTTT. Encoded protein: CAWSDRNNQPQHF.